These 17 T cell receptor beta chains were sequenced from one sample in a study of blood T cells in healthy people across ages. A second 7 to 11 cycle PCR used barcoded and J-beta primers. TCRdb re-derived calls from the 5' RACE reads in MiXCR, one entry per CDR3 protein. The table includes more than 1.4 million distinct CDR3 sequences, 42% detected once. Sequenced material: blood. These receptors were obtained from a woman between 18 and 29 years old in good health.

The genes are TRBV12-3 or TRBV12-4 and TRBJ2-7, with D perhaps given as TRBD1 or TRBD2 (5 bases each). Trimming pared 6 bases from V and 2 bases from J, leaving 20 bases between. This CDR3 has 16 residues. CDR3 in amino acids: CASSKPRGRDAYEQYF. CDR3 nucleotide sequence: TGTGCCAGCAGCAAGCCCCGGGGCAGGGACGCCTACGAGCAGTACTTC.

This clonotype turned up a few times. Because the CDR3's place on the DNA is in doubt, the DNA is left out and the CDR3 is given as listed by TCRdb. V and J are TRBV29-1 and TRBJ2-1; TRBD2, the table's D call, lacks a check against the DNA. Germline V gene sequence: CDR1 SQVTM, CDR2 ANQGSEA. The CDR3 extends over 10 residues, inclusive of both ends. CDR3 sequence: CSVASGSWFF.

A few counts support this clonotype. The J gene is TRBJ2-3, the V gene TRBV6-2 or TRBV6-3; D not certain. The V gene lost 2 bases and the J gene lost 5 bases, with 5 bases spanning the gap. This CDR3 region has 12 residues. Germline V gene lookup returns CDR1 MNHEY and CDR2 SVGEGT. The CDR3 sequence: CASSYPVDTQYF. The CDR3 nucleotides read TGTGCCAGCAGTTACCCAGTAGATACGCAGTATTTT.

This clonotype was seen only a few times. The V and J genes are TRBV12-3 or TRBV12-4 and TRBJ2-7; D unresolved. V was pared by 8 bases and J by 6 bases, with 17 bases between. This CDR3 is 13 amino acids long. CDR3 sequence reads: CASQRYTRSEQYF. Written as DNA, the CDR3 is TGTGCCAGCCAAAGGTACACACGCTCCGAGCAGTACTTC.

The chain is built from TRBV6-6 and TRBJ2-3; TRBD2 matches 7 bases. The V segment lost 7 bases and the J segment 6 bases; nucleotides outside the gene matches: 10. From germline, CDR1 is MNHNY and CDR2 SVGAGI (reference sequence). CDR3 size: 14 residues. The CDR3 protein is CASMSGALGDTQYF. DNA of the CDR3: TGTGCCAGCATGAGCGGGGCGCTAGGGGATACGCAGTATTTT.

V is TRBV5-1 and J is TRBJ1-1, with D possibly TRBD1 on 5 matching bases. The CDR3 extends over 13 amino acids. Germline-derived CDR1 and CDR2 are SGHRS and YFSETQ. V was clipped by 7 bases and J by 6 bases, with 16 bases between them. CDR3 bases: TGCGCCAGCCGACCCCCTGAAGGGGCTGAAGCTTTCTTT. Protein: CASRPPEGAEAFF. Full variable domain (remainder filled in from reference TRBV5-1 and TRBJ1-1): KAGVTQTPRYLIKTRGQQVTLSCSPISGHRSVSWYQQTPGQGLQFLFEYFSETQRNKGNFPGRFSGRQFSNSRSEMNVSTLELGDSALYLCASRPPEGAEAFFGQGTRLTVV.

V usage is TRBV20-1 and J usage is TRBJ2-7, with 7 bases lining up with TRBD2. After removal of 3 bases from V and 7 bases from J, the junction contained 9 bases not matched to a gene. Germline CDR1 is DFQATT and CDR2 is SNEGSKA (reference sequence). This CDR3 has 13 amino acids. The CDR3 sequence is CSASGEGDNEQYF. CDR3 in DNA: TGCAGTGCTAGCGGGGAGGGAGACAATGAGCAGTACTTC.

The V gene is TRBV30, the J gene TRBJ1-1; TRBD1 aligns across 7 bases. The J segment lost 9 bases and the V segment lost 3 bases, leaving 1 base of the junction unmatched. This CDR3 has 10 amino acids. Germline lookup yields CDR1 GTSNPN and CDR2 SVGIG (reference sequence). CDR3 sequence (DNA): TGTGCCTGGAGGAGGGGGCAAGCTTTCTTT. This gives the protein CAWRRGQAFF.

CDR3 loop: CASSYSGGGPPQETQYF. DNA of the CDR3: TGTGCCAGCAGTTACTCTGGGGGGGGGCCTCCTCAAGAGACCCAGTACTTC. The chain employs TRBV6-6 and TRBJ2-5, with a weak D call TRBD2 (7 bases). The CDR3 consists of 17 residues. Germline lookup yields CDR1 MNHNY and CDR2 SVGAGI (reference sequence). Trimming cost V 0 bases and J 2 bases, with 16 bases left between them.

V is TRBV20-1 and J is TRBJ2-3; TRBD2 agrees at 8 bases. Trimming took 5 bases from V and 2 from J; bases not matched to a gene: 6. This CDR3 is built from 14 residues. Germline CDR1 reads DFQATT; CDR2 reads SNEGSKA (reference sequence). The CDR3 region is CSAELAANTDTQYF. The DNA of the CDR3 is TGCAGTGCTGAACTAGCGGCTAACACAGATACGCAGTATTTT.

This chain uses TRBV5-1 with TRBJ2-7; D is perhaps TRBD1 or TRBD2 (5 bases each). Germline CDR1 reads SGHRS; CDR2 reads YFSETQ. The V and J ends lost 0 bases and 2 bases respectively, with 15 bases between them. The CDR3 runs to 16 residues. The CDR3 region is CASSLGGRETTYEQYF. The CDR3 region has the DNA TGCGCCAGCAGCTTGGGCGGCAGGGAGACTACCTACGAGCAGTACTTC.

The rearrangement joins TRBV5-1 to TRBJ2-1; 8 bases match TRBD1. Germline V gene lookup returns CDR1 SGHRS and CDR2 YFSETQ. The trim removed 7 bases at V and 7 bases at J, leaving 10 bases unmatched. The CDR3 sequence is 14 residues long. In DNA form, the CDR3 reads TGCGCCAGCTTTCAGGACAGGGTAGGAAATGAGCAGTTCTTC. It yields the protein CASFQDRVGNEQFF.

The CDR3 DNA is TGTGCCAGCTCACCACTCGGACAGGGGGTGAATGGCTACACCTTC. Translating it yields CASSPLGQGVNGYTF. The chain is built from TRBV18 and TRBJ1-2; 10 bases match TRBD1. J gave up 6 bases and V 1 base, and 5 bases lay outside the gene matches. This CDR3 region has 15 residues. Per germline, CDR1 KGHSH and CDR2 LQKENI.

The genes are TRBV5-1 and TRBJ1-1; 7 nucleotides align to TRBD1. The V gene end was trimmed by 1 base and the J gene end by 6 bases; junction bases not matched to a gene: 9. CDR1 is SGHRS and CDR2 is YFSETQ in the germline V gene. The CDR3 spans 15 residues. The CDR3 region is CASSLSGGQAPEAFF. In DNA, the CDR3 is TGCGCCAGCAGCTTGTCAGGGGGGCAGGCCCCTGAAGCTTTCTTT.

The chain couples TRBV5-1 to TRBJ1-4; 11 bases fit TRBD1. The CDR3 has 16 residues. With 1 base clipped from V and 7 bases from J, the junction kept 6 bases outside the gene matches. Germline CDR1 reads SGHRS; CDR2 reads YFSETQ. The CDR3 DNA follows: TGCGCCAGCAGCTTGATGTCCGGACAGGGGGCTGAAAAACTGTTTTTT. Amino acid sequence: CASSLMSGQGAEKLFF.

DNA for the CDR3: TGTGCCAGCAGTGAAATGAGGACGGTTCCCATGGGGTACTTC. Protein: CASSEMRTVPMGYF. The chain joins TRBV6-1 to TRBJ2-4; D unresolved. Germline lookup yields CDR1 MNHNS and CDR2 SASEGT. V lost 2 bases, J lost 15 bases, and 20 bases lay in between. The CDR3 has 14 amino acids.

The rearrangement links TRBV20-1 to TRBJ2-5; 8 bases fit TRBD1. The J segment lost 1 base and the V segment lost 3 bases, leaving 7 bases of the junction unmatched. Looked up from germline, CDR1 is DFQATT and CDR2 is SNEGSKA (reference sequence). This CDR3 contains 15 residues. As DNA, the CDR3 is TGCAGTGCTAGTGACGGGACAGGCCCCCAAGAGACCCAGTACTTC. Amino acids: CSASDGTGPQETQYF.